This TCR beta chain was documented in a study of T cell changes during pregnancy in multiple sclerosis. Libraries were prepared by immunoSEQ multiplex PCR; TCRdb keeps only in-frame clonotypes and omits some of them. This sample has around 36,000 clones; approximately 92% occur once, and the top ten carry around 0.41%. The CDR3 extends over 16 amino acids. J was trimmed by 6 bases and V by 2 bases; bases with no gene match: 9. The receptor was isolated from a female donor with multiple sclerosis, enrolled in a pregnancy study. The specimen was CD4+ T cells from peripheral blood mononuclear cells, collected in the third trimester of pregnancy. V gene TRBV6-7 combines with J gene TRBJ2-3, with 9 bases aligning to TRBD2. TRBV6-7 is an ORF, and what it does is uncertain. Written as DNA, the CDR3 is TGTGCCAGCAGTTACGCTAGCGGGAAAGCAGGTGATACGCAGTATTTT. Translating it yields CASSYASGKAGDTQYF.